This entry features one T cell receptor beta chain sequence. As yet, its antigen is unknown. On cycle 4 day 1 and cycle 7 day 1, as well as at baseline, blood was sampled. Produced via immunoSEQ multiplex PCR; TCRdb's table is partial and in-frame only. Of more than 25,000 clones detected, roughly 86% appear once; the ten largest clones hold roughly 27%. This entry is derived from a study of OX40 agonist ivuxolimab in advanced cancers. Across the whole study: Given to patients was ivuxolimab, an agonistic anti-OX40 (CD134) antibody. Prior checkpoint blockade (anti-PD-1, anti-PD-L1 or anti-CTLA-4) was permitted; around 37% had it. Study conclusions and caveats: Among the lowest peripheral clonal expansion occurred in 0.1-3.0 mg/kg partial responders.

Sequences were derived from CD4+ or CD8+ T cells sorted from blood, sampled in a trial of the OX40 agonist ivuxolimab. This sequence originates from an adult with an advanced solid tumor such as melanoma, head and neck, liver or kidney cancer.

The CDR3 DNA sequence: TGTGCCAGCAGTCCCCACCCCCGCTACGAGCAGTACTTC. Encoded protein: CASSPHPRYEQYF. This chain joins TRBV27 and TRBJ2-7; D unclear. The CDR3 is 13 amino acids. The germline gives CDR1 MNHEY, CDR2 SMNVEV (reference sequence). Trimming cost V 5 bases and J 3 bases, with 11 bases left between them.